This T cell receptor beta chain was sequenced for a study of blood T cell repertoires in COVID-19. Study-wide background: Sites in the United States, Italy and Spain provided acute and convalescent COVID-19 samples.

Trimming removed 0 bases from V and 7 bases from J; junction bases left unmatched: 13. Looked up from germline, CDR1 is ENHRY and CDR2 is SYGVKD. The CDR3 has 19 residues. This table comes from immunoSEQ multiplex PCR, and its TCRdb copy is limited to in-frame clones, with some not included. The sample lists some 320,000 clones; roughly 91% were seen once. This chain joins TRBV10-3 and TRBJ2-1; 12 positions match TRBD1. The sequence was obtained from a woman in her 50s who had been exposed to COVID-19. Source material: PBMCs or T cells enriched from blood (not recorded which). As DNA, the CDR3 is TGTGCCATCAGTGAGTCGGGGACAGGGGGCGTCGGAAGGAGTAATGAGCAGTTCTTC. This encodes CAISESGTGGVGRSNEQFF.